One sample yielded the 32 T cell receptor beta chains listed below, sequenced in a study of CD8 T cells in ankylosing spondylitis. Antigens for these TCRs are unknown. Study-wide findings and caveats: Ankylosing spondylitis blood appeared to carry a characteristic TCR beta motif of roughly eight highly homologous variants.

TCRdb reprocessed the 5' RACE reads with MiXCR, giving one entry per CDR3 protein. The sample has about 840,000 distinct CDR3 sequences, about 12% seen once. Material for sequencing was blood, either unsorted or a sorted T cell fraction (not recorded which). All receptors derive from a male donor with ankylosing spondylitis.

The chain carries TRBV20-1 and TRBJ2-7; D may be TRBD1 (6 bases). Trimming removed 0 bases at V and 3 bases at J, with 21 bases between. The CDR3 runs to 17 residues. Germline V gene sequence: CDR1 DFQATT, CDR2 SNEGSKA (reference sequence). In DNA form, the CDR3 reads TGCAGTGCTAGAGATCAAGGGGGTTTAGCTTGGGGCTACGAGCAGTACTTC. This codes for CSARDQGGLAWGYEQYF.

The genes are TRBV27 and TRBJ2-4; D perhaps matches TRBD1 (5 bases). The CDR3 extends over 13 amino acids. The V end was cut by 8 bases, the J end by 9 bases, with 17 bases between. CDR1 is MNHEY and CDR2 is SMNVEV in the germline V gene (reference sequence). CDR3 DNA: TGTGCCAGCGCCCGAAGCAGGGATAGCATTCAGTACTTC. This codes for CASARSRDSIQYF.

The chain joins TRBV29-1 to TRBJ1-2, with D unresolved. The CDR3 covers 13 residues. V lost 4 bases and J lost 5, with 14 bases in between. Germline assignment: CDR1 SQVTM and CDR2 ANQGSEA. The CDR3 protein is CSVGRDRNYGYTF. In nucleotides, the CDR3 is TGCAGCGTTGGAAGGGATCGGAATTATGGCTACACCTTC.

This clonotype has just a few counts. This chain links TRBV6-5 with TRBJ2-7; possible D gene TRBD1, 5 bases. CDR1 and CDR2 from the germline V gene are MNHEY and SVGAGI. The CDR3 length is 15 residues. V was cut by 2 bases and J by 0 bases, with 11 bases left in between. This CDR3 reads CASSYVEGVSYEQYF. For the CDR3, the DNA is TGTGCCAGCAGTTACGTCGAAGGGGTCTCCTACGAGCAGTACTTC.

This clonotype has a count of ten or more. This chain joins TRBV20-1 and TRBJ1-2; D remains unclear. The length of the CDR3 is 12 residues. CDR1 and CDR2 (germline): DFQATT, SNEGSKA (reference sequence). Trimming removed 0 bases at V and 9 bases at J, with 11 bases between. In DNA form, the CDR3 reads TGCAGTGCTAGAGATCGAGGAGAGAGCTACACCTTC. Translated: CSARDRGESYTF.

The chain has TRBV10-2 and TRBJ1-4; D call uncertain. The V and J ends lost 5 bases and 0 bases respectively, with 7 bases between them. There are 14 residues in the CDR3. CDR1 and CDR2 from the germline V gene are WSHSY and SAAADI. The DNA of the CDR3 is TGCGCCAGCAGTAGACTTGCAACTAATGAAAAACTGTTTTTT. This sequence encodes CASSRLATNEKLFF.

This clonotype was observed many times. J is TRBJ1-5 and V is TRBV4-3; no reliable D call. The ends were cut back, 0 bases at V and 0 bases at J, with 9 bases in the middle. The CDR3 runs 16 residues. Germline values: CDR1 LGHNA, CDR2 YSLEER. The CDR3 DNA reads TGCGCCAGCAGCCAAGATCTCGGGTATAGCAATCAGCCCCAGCATTTT. It codes for CASSQDLGYSNQPQHF.

The chain recombines TRBV12-3 or TRBV12-4 with TRBJ1-5; no clear D. The CDR3 covers 14 residues. Trimming cost V 3 bases and J 4 bases, with 10 bases left between them. For the CDR3, the DNA is TGTGCCAGCAGTTTGCGACGGAATAATCAGCCCCAGCATTTT. As protein: CASSLRRNNQPQHF.

The V call is TRBV11-2, the J call TRBJ2-1; TRBD2 aligns across 9 bases. Germline CDR1 SGHAT, CDR2 FQNNGV. This CDR3 spans 15 amino acids. After removal of 1 base from V and 6 bases from J, the junction contained 4 bases not matched to a gene. The CDR3 reads CASSLGSGSFNEQFF. CDR3 nucleotide sequence: TGTGCCAGCAGCTTAGGTAGCGGGAGTTTCAATGAGCAGTTCTTC.

The chain couples TRBV6-5 to TRBJ1-2; D not certain. This CDR3 has 15 amino acids. V shed 6 bases and J shed 2 bases, with 16 bases lying between them. Germline values: CDR1 MNHEY, CDR2 SVGAGI. As DNA, the CDR3 is TGTGCCAGCAGGCCGGCCGTCGACGGGAACTATGGCTACACCTTC. Its translation: CASRPAVDGNYGYTF.

The chain is built from TRBV28 and TRBJ2-7; a possible D gene is TRBD2 (5 bases). From germline, CDR1 is MDHEN and CDR2 SYDVKM. V lost 3 bases to trimming and J lost 0 bases, with 12 bases between them. The CDR3 runs 15 residues. CDR3 region: CASSFSGLFSYEQYF. In DNA, the CDR3 is TGTGCCAGCAGTTTCAGCGGCCTCTTCTCCTACGAGCAGTACTTC.

This clonotype was observed a few times. The rearrangement links TRBV15 to TRBJ1-1; D not resolved. Germline V gene lookup returns CDR1 LNHNV and CDR2 YYDKDF (reference sequence). The CDR3 extends over 14 amino acids. The germline V and J ends were trimmed by 0 bases and 1 base, with 6 bases remaining between them. As DNA, the CDR3 is TGTGCCACCAGCAGAGATTGGGAGAACACTGAAGCTTTCTTT. Its protein is CATSRDWENTEAFF.

In DNA, the CDR3 is TGTGCCAGCAGTCTTAGACAGGGAGGGTCCAATGAGCAGTTCTTC. It translates to CASSLRQGGSNEQFF. V and J are TRBV12-3 or TRBV12-4 and TRBJ2-1; the D call may be TRBD1 or TRBD2 (7 bases each). This CDR3 contains 15 residues. V was pared by 5 bases and J by 6 bases, with 17 bases between.

This clonotype was seen many times. The V and J genes are TRBV28 and TRBJ2-3, with TRBD1 matching over 7 bases. This CDR3 is built from 14 residues. Germline CDR1 and CDR2: MDHEN and SYDVKM. The junction had 5 bases not matched to a gene; V was cut back by 5 bases and J by 3 bases. The CDR3, as DNA: TGTGCCAGCAGTCCGGGACAGTGGACAGATACGCAGTATTTT. Encoded protein: CASSPGQWTDTQYF.

Regarding this clonotype: A far larger clone is one nucleotide away, so this likely arose from a read error. The gene calls are TRBV6-2 or TRBV6-3 and TRBJ1-1, with D unresolved. The germline V gene encodes CDR1 MNHEY and CDR2 SVGEGT. The length of the CDR3 is 11 residues. In nucleotides, the CDR3 is TGTGCCAGCAGCCAGAACGCTGAAGCTTTCTTT. The encoded protein is CASSQNAEAFF.

The J gene is TRBJ1-6, the V gene TRBV6-5; D ambiguous. The V gene's germline CDR1 is MNHEY and CDR2 SVGAGI. The germline V and J ends were trimmed by 0 bases and 8 bases, with 5 bases remaining between them. CDR3 length equals 13 residues. CDR3 bases: TGTGCCAGCAGTTACTCGTTAGATTCACCCCTCCACTTT. Its translation is CASSYSLDSPLHF.

The chain combines TRBV6-1 with TRBJ1-3, with D possibly TRBD1 on 5 matching bases. This CDR3 has 14 amino acids. Germline loops: CDR1 MNHNS, CDR2 SASEGT. Trimming pared 6 bases from V and 0 bases from J, leaving 9 bases between. The CDR3 sequence is CASRRQFSGNTIYF. CDR3 nucleotide sequence: TGTGCCAGCAGACGACAGTTCTCTGGAAACACCATATATTTT.

The J gene is TRBJ2-2, the V gene TRBV20-1, with TRBD2 matching over 10 bases. Trimming at V came to 3 bases and at J to 8 bases, leaving 3 bases not matched to a gene. Germline V gene lookup returns CDR1 DFQATT and CDR2 SNEGSKA (reference sequence). The CDR3 loop spans 13 amino acids. The CDR3 DNA reads TGCAGTGCTAGGGGTAGCGGGAGGGGGGAGCTGTTTTTT. Its protein is CSARGSGRGELFF.

This sequence joins TRBV5-1 and TRBJ1-2; the match to TRBD1 covers 7 bases. Germline V gene lookup returns CDR1 SGHRS and CDR2 YFSETQ. The CDR3 totals 15 residues. J was trimmed by 4 bases and V by 4 bases; bases with no gene match: 10. CDR3 residues: CASSLGQRTSYGYTF. The CDR3 coding sequence is TGCGCCAGCAGCCTGGGACAGCGGACAAGCTATGGCTACACCTTC.

V gene TRBV5-6 combines with J gene TRBJ1-1; unclear D gene. This CDR3 has 14 residues. Germline loops: CDR1 SGHDT, CDR2 YYEEEE. V lost 1 base to trimming and J lost 3 bases, with 10 bases between them. In DNA, the CDR3 is TGTGCCAGCAGCTTGTTAAGGCGGTACACTGAAGCTTTCTTT. It codes for CASSLLRRYTEAFF.

There are a few counts of this clonotype. The chain is built from TRBV5-1 and TRBJ2-5, with 10 bases lining up with TRBD2. Germline loops: CDR1 SGHRS, CDR2 YFSETQ. The CDR3 loop spans 17 amino acids. V was clipped by 2 bases and J by 2 bases; unmatched bases: 9. The CDR3 DNA reads TGCGCCAGCAGCTTAACAGCGGGGGGGCTCCGGCAAGAGACCCAGTACTTC. Residues: CASSLTAGGLRQETQYF.

The chain is built from TRBV20-1 and TRBJ2-4; 9 positions agree with TRBD2. V shed 3 bases and J 0 bases; nucleotides not matched to a gene: 3. The CDR3 consists of 15 residues. Germline V gene data show CDR1 as DFQATT and CDR2 as SNEGSKA (reference sequence). The CDR3 region is CSASRAGGAKNIQYF. CDR3 in DNA: TGCAGTGCTAGTCGAGCGGGGGGAGCCAAAAACATTCAGTACTTC.

This clonotype was seen at least ten times. The chain is built from TRBV29-1 and TRBJ2-1; 10 nucleotides align to TRBD2. The CDR3 has 16 residues. Germline V lookup: CDR1 SQVTM, CDR2 ANQGSEA. Trimming cost V 2 bases and J 4 bases; bases outside gene matches: 8. The CDR3 is CSVESLAGVSYNEQFF. The CDR3 region has the DNA TGCAGCGTTGAAAGTCTAGCGGGAGTATCTTACAATGAGCAGTTCTTC.

This clonotype was counted at least ten times. V gene TRBV20-1 combines with J gene TRBJ1-2; no firm D call. From germline, CDR1 is DFQATT and CDR2 SNEGSKA (reference sequence). The CDR3 is 11 amino acids. This CDR3 reads CTPSGSDGYTF. The CDR3 bases are TGCACCCCATCAGGATCGGACGGCTACACCTTC.

The gene calls are TRBV5-5 and TRBJ1-3; 9 bases map to TRBD1. The CDR3 is made up of 17 amino acids. Germline trimming cut 4 bases from V and 0 bases from J; bases unmatched to any gene: 8. Germline V gives CDR1 SGHKS, CDR2 YYEKEE (reference sequence). CDR3 loop: CASSPGTGLVSGNTIYF. CDR3 nucleotide sequence: TGTGCCAGCAGCCCCGGGACAGGGCTAGTCTCTGGAAACACCATATATTTT.

This clonotype came up many times. The chain has TRBV20-1 and TRBJ2-5, with D possibly matching TRBD1 (5 bases). V dropped 6 bases and J dropped 4 bases, with 9 bases sitting between them. The CDR3 covers 11 residues. CDR1 is DFQATT, CDR2 SNEGSKA, per germline (reference sequence). The CDR3 loop reads CSADRGETQYF. The CDR3 DNA sequence: TGCAGTGCGGATAGGGGAGAGACCCAGTACTTC.

This clonotype was recorded at least ten times. The chain couples TRBV12-3 or TRBV12-4 to TRBJ2-7; D not certain. Trimming pared 1 base from V and 3 bases from J, leaving 10 bases between. The CDR3 runs 14 residues. DNA of the CDR3: TGTGCCAGCAGTTTAGTAGGGATAGGCTACGAGCAGTACTTC. This codes for CASSLVGIGYEQYF.

This clonotype was counted only a few times. This chain uses TRBV6-2 or TRBV6-3 with TRBJ2-7; D is ambiguous. The germline V gene has CDR1 MNHEY and CDR2 SVGEGT. The CDR3 is 13 amino acids. The germline V and J ends were trimmed by 6 bases and 1 base, with 10 bases remaining between them. The DNA of the CDR3 is TGTGCCAGCAGAAAGACTGATTCCTACGAGCAGTACTTC. Its protein is CASRKTDSYEQYF.

This clonotype was found a few times. The chain employs TRBV7-2 and TRBJ2-2; weak D call: TRBD2 (6 bases). CDR1 and CDR2 from the germline V gene are SGHTA and FQGNSA. Deletions cut 0 bases from V and 5 bases from J, with 10 bases between. The CDR3 has 15 residues. CDR3: CASSLAGGETGELFF. As DNA, the CDR3 is TGTGCCAGCAGCTTAGCGGGGGGAGAAACCGGGGAGCTGTTTTTT.

This clonotype was picked up many times. This chain connects TRBV7-2 to TRBJ1-3, with D tentatively TRBD1 (5 bases). V was pared by 5 bases and J by 0 bases, with 11 bases between. The CDR3 extends over 15 amino acids. CDR1 and CDR2 (germline): SGHTA, FQGNSA. This CDR3 is CASSLDSHSGNTIYF. CDR3 sequence (DNA): TGTGCCAGCAGCCTAGACAGTCACTCTGGAAACACCATATATTTT.

This clonotype has a handful of counts. The CDR3, as DNA: TGCAGTGCTAGCCCAGGGTTGGTACACGAGCAGTACTTC. Translating it yields CSASPGLVHEQYF. The gene calls are TRBV20-1 and TRBJ2-7, with a weak D call TRBD1 (5 bases). CDR3 length: 13 amino acids. The V gene lost 3 bases and the J gene lost 5 bases, with 14 bases spanning the gap. CDR1 DFQATT and CDR2 SNEGSKA come from the germline V gene (reference sequence).

The rearrangement links TRBV20-1 to TRBJ2-7, with 11 bases lining up with TRBD2. Trimming cost V 6 bases and J 4 bases; bases outside gene matches: 11. CDR1 is DFQATT, CDR2 SNEGSKA, per germline (reference sequence). CDR3 size: 15 residues. CDR3 bases: TGCAGTGCCCCCACCCCTATAGCGGGAGGGTACGAGCAGTACTTC. Its protein is CSAPTPIAGGYEQYF.